The clone carrying this TCR beta chain came up a few times. The data were taken from a study of OX40 agonist ivuxolimab in advanced cancers. CDR1 is ENHRY and CDR2 is SYGVKD in the germline V gene. CDR3 length equals 14 residues. Trimming removed 6 bases from V and 5 bases from J; junction bases left unmatched: 0. The assay was immunoSEQ multiplex PCR, and TCRdb's table has in-frame clones only and misses some. The data contain some 48,000 clones, roughly 81% of them singletons. The sample here was CD4+ or CD8+ T cells sorted from blood, taken in a trial of the OX40 agonist ivuxolimab. The chain joins TRBV10-3 to TRBJ2-2; 13 nucleotides line up with TRBD2. This TCR was sampled from an adult with an advanced solid tumor such as melanoma, head and neck, liver or kidney cancer. The DNA for the CDR3 is TGTGCCATCAGACTAGCGGGAGGGACCGGGGAGCTGTTTTTT. Protein sequence: CAIRLAGGTGELFF.